Shown below are 2 T cell receptor beta chains from a single sample sequenced in a study of blood T cell repertoires in COVID-19. Generated by immunoSEQ multiplex PCR, the TCRdb table keeps only in-frame clones and is missing some. The table records 140,000 to 150,000 clones, roughly nine tenths of them present only once. Sequencing was done on a sample of peripheral blood. The receptors were gathered from a woman aged 60-70 years with active COVID-19.

The genes are TRBV6-5 and TRBJ2-7; D perhaps matches TRBD2 (7 bases). Germline V gives CDR1 MNHEY, CDR2 SVGAGI. This CDR3 region has 14 residues. Trimming took off 5 bases at V and 3 bases at J, with 14 bases between the two ends. CDR3 amino acids: CASSPAGANYEQYF. The CDR3 DNA reads TGTGCCAGCAGTCCTGCGGGGGCAAACTACGAGCAGTACTTC.

This sequence joins TRBV18 and TRBJ1-1; 8 nucleotides align to TRBD1. Trimming removed 0 bases from V and 0 bases from J; junction bases left unmatched: 6. From germline, CDR1 is KGHSH and CDR2 LQKENI. The CDR3 extends over 17 amino acids. CDR3 in DNA: TGTGCCAGCTCACCACCGGGGGGACAGGAGGTGAACACTGAAGCTTTCTTT. This sequence encodes CASSPPGGQEVNTEAFF.